The rows below give T cell receptor beta chains drawn from one sample of a study of blood T cell repertoires in COVID-19. The assay was immunoSEQ multiplex PCR, and TCRdb's table has in-frame clones only and misses some. The sample holds 75,000 or so clones; 82% are singletons and the top ten take about 10%. The sample comprised peripheral blood. These receptor sequences come from a man aged 55 to 69 with acute or convalescent COVID-19. CDR3s include the opening cysteine and the closing phenylalanine or tryptophan. A D gene is named only where the DNA matches it firmly. Not every row has a clone size; where given, it reads once, few, many or a size class.

CDR3nt	CDR3aa	d_gene	abundance	v_gene	j_gene
TGTGCCAGCCGTGGGACAGCAGACTACGAGCAGTACTTC	CASRGTADYEQYF	TRBD1	.	TRBV2	TRBJ2-7
TGTGCCAGCAGCTTGAGAGCGGGCCTCCGAACTGGGGCCAACGTCCTGACTTTC	CASSLRAGLRTGANVLTF	.	.	TRBV7-2	TRBJ2-6
TGCGCCAGCAGCTTGAATGTTGGCGTAGGGGGATCCGAGCAGTACTTC	CASSLNVGVGGSEQYF	.	.	TRBV5-1	TRBJ2-7
TGTGCCAGCAGTTCGTCCTCTAGCGGGGGGCGAGGGTCCCAGTACTTC	CASSSSSSGGRGSQYF	TRBD2	.	TRBV27	TRBJ2-5
TGTGCCAGTAGTACGGACAGGACCTTAAGCGACGAGCAGTACTTC	CASSTDRTLSDEQYF	TRBD1	.	TRBV19	TRBJ2-7
TGTGCCAGCAGCCCCGGACTAGCGGCCTACAATGAGCAGTTCTTC	CASSPGLAAYNEQFF	TRBD2	.	TRBV5-4	TRBJ2-1
TGTGCCAGCAGACCACAGGGGGCGGGAGATACGCAGTATTTT	CASRPQGAGDTQYF	TRBD1	.	TRBV5-6	TRBJ2-3
TGTGCCAGCTCACCGTCTGTAGTTCCGAACACTGAAGCTTTCTTT	CASSPSVVPNTEAFF	.	.	TRBV18	TRBJ1-1
TGTGCCAGCAGCTTGGGAGCGGGAGGGGCAGATACGCAGTATTTT	CASSLGAGGADTQYF	TRBD2	.	TRBV5-8	TRBJ2-3
TGCGCCAGCAGCCCCGGGACTAGCGGGGGTACGAACACCGGGGAGCTGTTTTTT	CASSPGTSGGTNTGELFF	TRBD2	.	TRBV4-3	TRBJ2-2
TGTGCCAGCAGACTTATGCGGGCCCAAAGCACAGATACGCAGTATTTT	CASRLMRAQSTDTQYF	.	.	TRBV7-2	TRBJ2-3
TGTGCCAGCAGCAAAGGGGCAGGGATGAACACTGAAGCTTTCTTT	CASSKGAGMNTEAFF	.	few	TRBV21-1	TRBJ1-1
TGTGCCAGCTCCCCCTCGCGGCCCGGCACAGATACGCAGTATTTT	CASSPSRPGTDTQYF	.	.	TRBV18	TRBJ2-3
TGTGCCAGCAGCTTGGTAAGGGGGCCGAACACCGGGGAGCTGTTTTTT	CASSLVRGPNTGELFF	TRBD1	.	TRBV5-6	TRBJ2-2
TGTGCCAGCAGTTTTCTAAATGAGCAGTTCTTC	CASSFLNEQFF	.	.	TRBV12-3/TRBV12-4	TRBJ2-1
TGTGCCAGCAGCCTGCTTGCGGGGGGCCTTTACAATGAGCAGTTCTTC	CASSLLAGGLYNEQFF	TRBD2	.	TRBV9	TRBJ2-1
TGTGCCAGCAGTCAGGGGGCTGGGACTGAAGCTTTCTTT	CASSQGAGTEAFF	TRBD1	.	TRBV12-3/TRBV12-4	TRBJ1-1
TGTGCCAGCAGTTTTCTAGCGGCCACAGATACGCAGTATTTT	CASSFLAATDTQYF	TRBD2	once	TRBV27	TRBJ2-3
TGTGCCAGCAGTTTACAGGGTGAAGCTTTCTTT	CASSLQGEAFF	.	.	TRBV28	TRBJ1-1
TGTGCCAGCAGTAGACTAGCGGGGGCTGGGGAGACCCAGTACTTC	CASSRLAGAGETQYF	TRBD2	.	TRBV2	TRBJ2-5
TGTGCCAGCAGCTTAGGTAGGGGCTACGAGCAGTACTTC	CASSLGRGYEQYF	.	once	TRBV11-2	TRBJ2-7
TGCGCCAGCAGCCGCCCCGGACTAGCGGGGGGAAATGAGCAGTTCTTC	CASSRPGLAGGNEQFF	TRBD2	.	TRBV4-1	TRBJ2-1
TGCGCCAGCAGTGAGTCGGGGCGCACAGATACGCAGTATTTT	CASSESGRTDTQYF	.	.	TRBV10-1	TRBJ2-3
TGCGCCAGCAGCCAGACAGGAAAAGTCTCTGGGGCCAACGTCCTGACTTTC	CASSQTGKVSGANVLTF	.	.	TRBV4-3	TRBJ2-6
TGTGCCAGCAGCGGTAGCGGGGCTGTTGCCACAGATACGCAGTATTTT	CASSGSGAVATDTQYF	TRBD2	.	TRBV9	TRBJ2-3
TGCGCCAGCAGTGAGAGGACAGGGAGCACTGAAGCTTTCTTT	CASSERTGSTEAFF	TRBD1	.	TRBV10-1	TRBJ1-1
TGTGCCAGCAGCCCGACAGATTCTAGCACAGATACGCAGTATTTT	CASSPTDSSTDTQYF	.	.	TRBV6-5	TRBJ2-3
TGTGCCAGCAGCGCGCTCGCCGCAGGGGGAAGTGGCTACACCTTC	CASSALAAGGSGYTF	TRBD1	.	TRBV9	TRBJ1-2
TGTGCCAGCAGCCAAAGATGGCCCTGGGGAGGCAATCAGCCCCAGCATTTT	CASSQRWPWGGNQPQHF	.	.	TRBV3-1/TRBV3-2	TRBJ1-5
TGCGCCAGCAGCCAGGAGGTGACAGGGGACACTGAAGCTTTCTTT	CASSQEVTGDTEAFF	TRBD1	.	TRBV4-1	TRBJ1-1
TGTGCCAGCAGCCTTGGGGCTCGGGCAGATACGCAGTATTTT	CASSLGARADTQYF	.	few	TRBV3-1/TRBV3-2	TRBJ2-3
TGTGCCAGCAGTGCCCAACAGGTTGGGAACGAGCAGTACTTC	CASSAQQVGNEQYF	.	.	TRBV2	TRBJ2-7
TGTGCCAGTAGTATTCGGTCAGGGGGCGGGGATACGCAGTATTTT	CASSIRSGGGDTQYF	TRBD1	.	TRBV19	TRBJ2-3
TGTGCCAGCAGCTTAGCGCTAGCGGGAATGGGGGAGACCCAGTACTTC	CASSLALAGMGETQYF	TRBD2	.	TRBV7-9	TRBJ2-5
TGTGCCAGCCTCACGGCGTCCAGGGGGCGAGGTGGCTACACCTTC	CASLTASRGRGGYTF	TRBD1	.	TRBV28	TRBJ1-2
TGTGCCACCCAACGGGTGATGGGGGGGCTGTACCAAGAGACCCAGTACTTC	CATQRVMGGLYQETQYF	.	.	TRBV27	TRBJ2-5
TGTGCCAGCAGCTTAGGACCGGGTGATCGCGGGGGGCACTACGAGCAGTACTTC	CASSLGPGDRGGHYEQYF	TRBD2	.	TRBV7-2	TRBJ2-7
TGTGCCGCACAGGGGGCGTTAACTGAAGCTTTCTTT	CAAQGALTEAFF	TRBD1	once	TRBV6-5	TRBJ1-1
TGTGCCAGCAGCTCCCCGTTCGGGGGGAAGATACACGAGCAGTACTTC	CASSSPFGGKIHEQYF	TRBD2	.	TRBV7-2	TRBJ2-7
TGTGCCAGCGGTGGGACAGGGGCGGCCGGGGAGCTGTTTTTT	CASGGTGAAGELFF	TRBD1	.	TRBV2	TRBJ2-2
TGTGCCAGCTCACCACCAGCGGGAGGTGGAGGAGGAACGCAGTATTTT	CASSPPAGGGGGTQYF	TRBD2	.	TRBV18	TRBJ2-3
TGCGCCAGCAGTGAGCGGGAATTCTACGAGCAGTACTTC	CASSEREFYEQYF	TRBD2	few	TRBV4-3	TRBJ2-7
TGTGCCAGCAGCCCGAGGCCAATCCCTAATTCACCCCTCCACTTT	CASSPRPIPNSPLHF	.	.	TRBV7-2	TRBJ1-6
TGTGCCAGCAGCCACGCTGATGCTACTTATGGCTACACCTTC	CASSHADATYGYTF	.	.	TRBV7-8	TRBJ1-2
TGTGCCAGTAGTAATAGAAGGGGACAAAAGAACACCGGGGAGCTGTTTTTT	CASSNRRGQKNTGELFF	.	.	TRBV19	TRBJ2-2
TGCAGTAGACTAGTCAGTGCTGAGCAGTTCTTC	CSRLVSAEQFF	.	.	TRBV20-1	TRBJ2-1
TGTGCCAGCAGCACCCACGGACAGGCGAGTCACACTGAAGCTTTCTTT	CASSTHGQASHTEAFF	.	.	TRBV21-1	TRBJ1-1
TGTGCCTGGGCGCCCGGGACAGGCCCTAATTCACCCCTCCACTTT	CAWAPGTGPNSPLHF	TRBD1	.	TRBV30	TRBJ1-6
TGTGCCAGCAGTTTCGGGGAAACTAATTCACCCCTCCACTTT	CASSFGETNSPLHF	.	.	TRBV27	TRBJ1-6
TGTGCCAGCAGTTTAGGAGGTGCTGTACAGCCCCAGCATTTT	CASSLGGAVQPQHF	.	.	TRBV28	TRBJ1-5
TGTGCCAGCAGTTACTCGAACGGGTTTTCTGGAAACACCATATATTTT	CASSYSNGFSGNTIYF	.	once	TRBV6-6	TRBJ1-3
TGTGCCAGCAGTACGCTCCGCGGAGGCACCTTC	CASSTLRGGTF	.	.	TRBV28	TRBJ1-2
TGCAGTGCTAGTCCCGCTTTTTCAAGAGGGACTGAAGCTTTCTTT	CSASPAFSRGTEAFF	.	.	TRBV20-1	TRBJ1-1
TGTGCCAGCAGCCCGGCCGGGACACCGGGCGGCTACACCTTC	CASSPAGTPGGYTF	.	.	TRBV9	TRBJ1-2
TGTGCTAGCAGCTTAGTCTCGGGTTCACCCTCTGGGGCCAACGTCCTGACTTTC	CASSLVSGSPSGANVLTF	.	.	TRBV7-7	TRBJ2-6
TGTGCCAGCAGTCGGGAGCGCCTCAGCTCCTACGAGCAGTACTTC	CASSRERLSSYEQYF	.	few	TRBV2	TRBJ2-7